The source of this T cell receptor beta chain is a study of blood T cells in healthy people across ages (dated by TCRdb to about 2015). Background for the entire study: In model experiments, template switching captured roughly one uniquely barcoded TCR beta cDNA molecule for every two T cells. The study analyzed two additional independent replicas of 1 million unique cDNA reads from the same blood draw for two donors, one aged 18 to 29 and one aged 80 or older. To track age-related changes in TCR beta repertoire diversity, the study relied on deep sequencing normalized with unique cDNA molecular identifiers. The donors were split into four age groups: young (average 16 years), middle-aged (39), aged (62) and long-lived (under 90). Paper-wide results and their limitations: Donor CMV infection status was unknown, potentially confounding age-related changes in expanded clonotypes. Bulk unsorted PBMC profiling prevented conclusive comparison of naive and antigen-experienced compartments. Estimates of total diversity from one million sequenced T cells were regarded as lower bounds and underestimates. A strong correlation was found between observed TCR beta diversity and the percentage of naive T cells measured by flow cytometry. Observed TCR beta diversity per million T cells fell roughly linearly with age, and a significant reduction was already apparent by age roughly 41. Compared with the aged group, more naive CD4+ T cells, fewer expanded clones and increased TCR diversity were shown by the long-lived group, suggesting age selection.

This clonotype appeared a few times. Its antigen target is currently unknown. The input lacks base qualities; no much larger clone sits a single base away. Measured from the cysteine to the phenylalanine, the CDR3 is 11 residues long. The entry retains the CDR3 DNA only, 33 bases that are in frame from base 1. Trimming at the junction amounts to 5 bases on V and 10 bases on J, and the germline ends lie 11 bases apart. CDR1 and CDR2 were assigned from the germline V gene (reference sequence) as SEHNR and FQNEAQ. Library preparation was by 5' RACE. The reads were generated on an Illumina HiSeq 2500. A second PCR of about 7 to 12 cycles was run with a J-beta primer mix and a sample-barcoded 5' primer. A unique molecular identifier was introduced onto each TCR beta cDNA molecule by a template-switch 5' adaptor carrying 12 random nucleotides. Each sample yielded at least 2.5 million CDR3-containing paired-end reads. First-strand cDNA was synthesized from all RNA with the Mint cDNA synthesis kit, primed by a TRBC-specific oligonucleotide. After uracil-DNA glycosylase treatment, a first 18-cycle PCR used universal primers M1SS and BC2_uni_R on all cDNA. The paper's processing steps were these. Normalization of each sample was performed by random selection of 1 million high-quality reads, each carrying a distinct molecular identifier. Reads sharing molecular identifiers were discarded rather than binned into consensus sequences. MiTCR, set to a Q25 quality threshold and the strictest error-elimination algorithm, was used for CDR3 identification, clonotype clustering and error correction. Lower-bound total TCR beta diversity was estimated with a nonparametric unseen species model using Euler transformation. The public sequencing data were trimmed at Q25 with fastp and processed into clonotypes with MiXCR by TCRdb, which kept only in-frame beta chains. Each entry merges the rows of one CDR3 protein and shows their most common DNA and genes. The V and J calls were not made by the authors but by TCRdb's processing. The sample has approximately 800,000 distinct CDR3 sequences on record, roughly 26% of them singletons. The ten top clones hold 3% of the sample.

Systemically healthy Caucasian individuals from Russia, 39 in total and aged about 6 to 95 years, were included as donors. Each donor gave 8 to 10 milliliters of peripheral blood, drawn into EDTA-treated Vacutainer tubes. Ficoll-Paque density-gradient centrifugation was used to isolate PBMCs, with at least 6 million obtained per sample. Total RNA was extracted from PBMCs with Trizol reagent, with at least 6 micrograms obtained per sample. The percentages of naive CD45RAhigh/CD27high T cells were determined by flow cytometry on a PBMC aliquot from every donor. The data also belong to a second study, concerning T cells of mothers and their children. As the second study states: Nine systemically healthy Caucasian individuals served as donors, namely three mothers together with their six children. cDNA synthesis consumed the entire amount of extracted RNA, loaded at around 1.5 ug RNA in each 15 ul reaction. Sample barcodes and 2-4 random nucleotides were added via the M1S primer in the second PCR. More than 9 million TCR beta CDR3 reads were obtained from each mother, and some 3.2 million reads were obtained from each child. Thymic selection similarly shapes TCR recombination output in related and unrelated pairs, with minor effect from inherited differences. Normalized repertoire overlap was always found to be slightly, but never significantly, higher in related mother-child pairs than in unrelated mother-child pairs. No persistent microchimeric T cell clones were found, with a detection sensitivity of roughly 100 clones per million clonotypes. To look for features that set related mother-child pairs apart from unrelated individuals, the researchers ran deep NGS to compare the TCR beta repertoires of mothers and children. On average, the children were about 10 +/- 4 years old, while the mothers were roughly 40 +/- 4 years old. Libraries were sequenced on Illumina HiSeq 2000 with 100+100 nt paired-end reads after adapter ligation with NEBNext reagents. Mother and child libraries were prepared a month apart and sequenced in separate runs to prevent cross-contamination. For each donor, somewhere between roughly 450,000 and 2,100,000 distinct TCR beta clonotypes were identified. Naive TCR beta clonotypes were estimated from low-frequency clonotypes matched to each donor's FACS-determined naive share, without sorting.

The TCR originated in a boy between 10 and 17 years old in good health. Recombination linked TRBV7-9 to TRBJ1-1; the D segment could be TRBD1, given 6 matching bases. Sequencing was performed on blood. The nucleotide sequence is given as TGTGCCAGCAGCGGACAGAGGGGAGCTTTCTTT. Translated, this gives CASSGQRGAFF. The CDR3, completed at both ends by the reference TRBV7-9 and TRBJ1-1 genes, gives the full variable domain DTGVSQNPRHKITKRGQNVTFRCDPISEHNRLYWYRQTLGQGPEFLTYFQNEAQLEKSRLLSDRFSAERPKGSFSTLEIQRTEQGDSAMYLCASSGQRGAFFGQGTRLTVV.